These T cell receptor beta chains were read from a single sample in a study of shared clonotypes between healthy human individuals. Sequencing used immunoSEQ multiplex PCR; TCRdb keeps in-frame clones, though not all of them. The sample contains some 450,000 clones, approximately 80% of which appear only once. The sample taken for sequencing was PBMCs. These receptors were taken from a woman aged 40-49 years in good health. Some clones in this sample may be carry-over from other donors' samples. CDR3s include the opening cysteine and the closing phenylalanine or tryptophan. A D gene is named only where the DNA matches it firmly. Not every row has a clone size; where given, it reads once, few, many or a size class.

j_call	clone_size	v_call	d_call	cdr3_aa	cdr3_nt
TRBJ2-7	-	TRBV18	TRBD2	CASSPASGRYEQYF	TGTGCCAGCTCACCGGCTAGCGGGAGATACGAGCAGTACTTC
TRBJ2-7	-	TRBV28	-	CASSSWAGKGYEQYF	TGTGCCAGCAGTTCATGGGCCGGTAAGGGTTACGAGCAGTACTTC
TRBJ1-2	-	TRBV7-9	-	CASSSGEGGYTF	TGTGCCAGCAGCTCTGGGGAGGGCGGCTACACCTTC
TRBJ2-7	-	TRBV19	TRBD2	CASSKGGLAGGASSYEQYF	TGTGCCAGTAGTAAAGGTGGACTAGCGGGAGGTGCGAGCTCCTACGAGCAGTACTTC
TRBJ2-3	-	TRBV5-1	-	CASSLDSSSTDTQYF	TGCGCCAGCAGCTTGGACTCCTCTAGCACAGATACGCAGTATTTT
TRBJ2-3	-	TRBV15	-	CATSRDGGTDTQYF	TGTGCCACCAGCAGAGATGGGGGCACAGATACGCAGTATTTT
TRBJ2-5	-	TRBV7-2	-	CASSPPYQETQYF	TGTGCCAGCAGCCCTCCCTACCAAGAGACCCAGTACTTC
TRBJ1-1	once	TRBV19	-	CASSIGRGEAFF	TGTGCCAGTAGTATTGGCAGGGGTGAAGCTTTCTTT
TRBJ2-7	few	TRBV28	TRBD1	CASSSAGTGISYEQYF	TGTGCCAGCAGTTCCGCCGGGACAGGGATTTCCTACGAGCAGTACTTC
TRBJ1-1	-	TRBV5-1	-	CASSSGGRRGLNTEAFF	TGCGCCAGCAGCTCCGGAGGGCGGCGGGGACTGAACACTGAAGCTTTCTTT
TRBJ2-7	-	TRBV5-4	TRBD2	CASSPTSGRFYEQYF	TGTGCCAGCAGCCCTACTAGCGGGAGGTTCTACGAGCAGTACTTC
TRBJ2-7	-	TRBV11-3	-	CASSFSDIAYEQYF	TGTGCCAGCAGCTTCTCGGACATAGCCTACGAGCAGTACTTC
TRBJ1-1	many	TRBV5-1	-	CASSDVTVGEAFF	TGCGCCAGCAGCGACGTGACCGTCGGAGAAGCTTTCTTT
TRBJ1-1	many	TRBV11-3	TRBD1	CASSLDGRQGATEAFF	TGTGCCAGCAGCTTAGATGGGCGGCAGGGGGCCACTGAAGCTTTCTTT
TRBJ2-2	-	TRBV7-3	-	CASSATRPAGTVTGELFF	TGTGCCAGCAGCGCAACCCGGCCGGCGGGAACGGTCACCGGGGAGCTGTTTTTT
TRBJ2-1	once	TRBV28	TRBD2	CASSLRPGGVYNEQFF	TGTGCCAGCAGTTTAAGGCCGGGAGGGGTATACAATGAGCAGTTCTTC
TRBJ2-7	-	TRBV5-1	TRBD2	CASSPGLGYEQYF	TGCGCCAGCAGCCCAGGACTAGGCTACGAGCAGTACTTC
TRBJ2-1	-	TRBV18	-	CASSPRTGGGNEQFF	TGTGCCAGCTCACCAAGGACGGGTGGGGGGAATGAGCAGTTCTTC
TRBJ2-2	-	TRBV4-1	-	CASSQAKGEVTGELFF	TGCGCCAGCAGCCAAGCCAAGGGGGAGGTGACCGGGGAGCTGTTTTTT
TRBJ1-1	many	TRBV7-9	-	CASSPDSKAFF	TGTGCCAGCAGCCCCGACAGTAAGGCTTTCTTT
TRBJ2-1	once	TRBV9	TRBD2	CASSVGAGGGNEQFF	TGTGCCAGCAGCGTAGGGGCGGGAGGCGGCAATGAGCAGTTCTTC
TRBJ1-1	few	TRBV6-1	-	CAGSPRQDGVEAFF	TGTGCCGGCAGTCCTAGACAGGATGGGGTTGAAGCTTTCTTT
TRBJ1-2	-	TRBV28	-	CASSLAPSIANYGYTF	TGTGCCAGCAGTCTTGCCCCCTCGATAGCTAACTATGGCTACACCTTC
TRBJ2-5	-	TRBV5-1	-	CASSLATGVETQYF	TGCGCCAGCAGCTTGGCCACGGGGGTGGAGACCCAGTACTTC
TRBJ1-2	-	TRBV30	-	CAWAEKAFSGYTF	TGTGCCTGGGCTGAAAAGGCTTTTAGTGGCTACACCTTC
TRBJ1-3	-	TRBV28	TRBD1	CASSLLPGQGGNTIYF	TGTGCCAGCAGTCTCCTCCCGGGACAGGGTGGAAACACCATATATTTT
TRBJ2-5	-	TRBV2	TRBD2	CASSPGLAGPIQETQYF	TGTGCCAGCAGTCCAGGACTAGCGGGACCGATCCAAGAGACCCAGTACTTC
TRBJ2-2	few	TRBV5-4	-	CASSSRGAGHTGELFF	TGTGCCAGCAGCTCCCGGGGGGCTGGCCACACCGGGGAGCTGTTTTTT
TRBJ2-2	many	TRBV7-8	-	CASSLDPRGPVGELFF	TGTGCCAGCAGCTTAGATCCACGAGGGCCTGTCGGGGAGCTGTTTTTT
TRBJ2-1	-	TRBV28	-	CASGRSPQVF	TGTGCCAGCGGTCGGAGCCCCCAGGTCTTC
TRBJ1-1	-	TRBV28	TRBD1	CASSFRQGTEAFF	TGTGCCAGCAGTTTTAGACAGGGCACTGAAGCTTTCTTT
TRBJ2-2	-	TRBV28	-	CASSVPNTGELFF	TGTGCCAGCAGTGTTCCGAACACCGGGGAGCTGTTTTTT
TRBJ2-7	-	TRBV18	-	CASLEGGGATYEQYF	TGTGCCAGCTTAGAAGGGGGCGGGGCCACCTACGAGCAGTACTTC
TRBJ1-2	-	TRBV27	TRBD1	CASSLRDRGSGYTF	TGTGCCAGCAGTTTAAGGGACAGGGGCAGTGGCTACACCTTC
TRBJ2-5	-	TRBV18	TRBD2	CASSQDRLAGRAETQYF	TGTGCCAGCTCACAGGATCGACTAGCGGGAAGGGCGGAGACCCAGTACTTC
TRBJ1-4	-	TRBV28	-	CASSIHRDGIEKLFF	TGTGCCAGCAGTATCCATCGGGACGGAATCGAAAAACTGTTTTTT
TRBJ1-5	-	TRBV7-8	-	CASSLRPTGYSNQPQHF	TGTGCCAGCAGCTTACGCCCGACAGGCTATAGCAATCAGCCCCAGCATTTT
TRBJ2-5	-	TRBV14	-	CASSQGSLVGETQYF	TGTGCCAGCAGCCAAGGGTCCCTAGTTGGGGAGACCCAGTACTTC
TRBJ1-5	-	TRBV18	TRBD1	CASSGTADQPQHF	TGTGCCAGCTCAGGGACAGCGGATCAGCCCCAGCATTTT
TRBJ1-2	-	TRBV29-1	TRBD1	CSVEEGAGYGYTF	TGCAGCGTTGAGGAGGGGGCGGGCTATGGCTACACCTTC
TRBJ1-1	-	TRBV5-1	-	CASSLAGSGEGEAFF	TGCGCCAGCAGCTTGGCCGGTAGTGGGGAAGGTGAAGCTTTCTTT
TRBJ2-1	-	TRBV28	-	CASRATGNSYNEQFF	TGTGCCAGCAGAGCCACAGGGAACTCCTACAATGAGCAGTTCTTC
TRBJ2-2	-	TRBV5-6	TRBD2	CASSLSGRRDTGELFF	TGTGCCAGCAGCTTAAGCGGGAGGCGGGACACCGGGGAGCTGTTTTTT
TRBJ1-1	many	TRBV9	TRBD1	CASSGGTGGRTEAFF	TGTGCCAGCAGCGGAGGGACAGGGGGCCGCACTGAAGCTTTCTTT
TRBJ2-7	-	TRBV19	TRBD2	CASSGQTSGSYEQYF	TGTGCCAGTAGTGGCCAGACTAGCGGGAGCTACGAGCAGTACTTC
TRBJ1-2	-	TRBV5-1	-	CASSLVGRLDYGYTF	TGCGCCAGCAGCTTGGTAGGACGACTCGACTATGGCTACACCTTC
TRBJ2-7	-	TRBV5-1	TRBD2	CASSLSRVGAGGPLSYEQYF	TGCGCCAGCAGCTTATCTCGAGTGGGAGCGGGAGGGCCTCTATCCTACGAGCAGTACTTC
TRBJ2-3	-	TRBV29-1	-	CSGYSVTQYF	TGCAGCGGGTATTCTGTTACGCAGTATTTT
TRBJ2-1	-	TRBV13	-	CASSPHYNEQFF	TGTGCCAGCAGCCCGCATTACAATGAGCAGTTCTTC
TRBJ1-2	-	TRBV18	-	CASSGGNYGYTF	TGTGCCAGCTCCGGGGGAAACTATGGCTACACCTTC
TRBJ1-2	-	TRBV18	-	CASSRRDNYGYTF	TGTGCCAGCTCGAGGAGAGATAACTATGGCTACACCTTC
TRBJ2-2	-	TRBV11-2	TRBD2	CASSPGLAGVPGNTGELFF	TGCGCCAGCAGCCCGGGACTAGCGGGAGTCCCTGGGAACACCGGGGAGCTGTTTTTT
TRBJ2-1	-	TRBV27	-	CASRGQDNEQFF	TGTGCCAGCAGGGGACAAGACAATGAGCAGTTCTTC
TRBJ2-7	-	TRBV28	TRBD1	CASRGDRYYEQYF	TGTGCCAGCAGGGGGGACAGATACTACGAGCAGTACTTC
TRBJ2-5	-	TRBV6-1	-	CASREEPRFGTQYF	TGTGCCAGCCGCGAGGAACCAAGATTCGGGACCCAGTACTTC
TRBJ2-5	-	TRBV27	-	CASSLNGIETQYF	TGTGCCAGCAGTCTCAACGGCATAGAGACCCAGTACTTC
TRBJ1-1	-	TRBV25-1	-	CASSPLGTLRESEAFF	TGTGCCAGCAGTCCCCTGGGAACACTGAGGGAATCTGAAGCTTTCTTT
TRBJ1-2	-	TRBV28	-	CASKTDPNFSGYTF	TGTGCCAGCAAAACGGACCCCAACTTTAGTGGCTACACCTTC
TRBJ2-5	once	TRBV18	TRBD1	CASSPVQGVGETQYF	TGTGCCAGCTCACCAGTACAGGGGGTAGGAGAGACCCAGTACTTC
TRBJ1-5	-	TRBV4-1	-	CASSGSADSNQPQHF	TGCGCCAGCAGCGGCTCGGCAGATAGCAATCAGCCCCAGCATTTT